This TCR beta chain was captured by sequencing in a study of T cells after yellow fever vaccination. About the study: Preparation used SMART-Seq v4 Ultra Low Input for the low-cell-number fractions.

Using its own MiXCR run on the 5' RACE reads, TCRdb lists one record per CDR3 protein. The table has 100,000 to 150,000 distinct CDR3 sequences, over 8% seen once. Remarks on this clonotype: The antigen is unknown.

Between the trimmed V and J ends, which lost 6 bases and 7 bases, there was a span of 21 bases. CDR3 size: 15 residues. Study results and caveats: The study found a weaker secondary response that peaked faster, day 5 versus 15. Most primary-vaccination clones recurred post-booster (roughly 96% CD4, 85% to 90% CD8).

The sequenced sample was CD8+ T cells sorted from PBMCs, obtained on the day of the yellow fever booster vaccination. V usage is TRBV12-3 or TRBV12-4 and J usage is TRBJ1-2; weak D call: TRBD1 (6 bases). This receptor was identified in a man younger than 35 who received the YFV17D yellow fever vaccine. CDR3 DNA: TGTGCCAGCAGATTAATAGCGACAGGAGCGGGTGGCTACACCTTC. Its translation is CASRLIATGAGGYTF.